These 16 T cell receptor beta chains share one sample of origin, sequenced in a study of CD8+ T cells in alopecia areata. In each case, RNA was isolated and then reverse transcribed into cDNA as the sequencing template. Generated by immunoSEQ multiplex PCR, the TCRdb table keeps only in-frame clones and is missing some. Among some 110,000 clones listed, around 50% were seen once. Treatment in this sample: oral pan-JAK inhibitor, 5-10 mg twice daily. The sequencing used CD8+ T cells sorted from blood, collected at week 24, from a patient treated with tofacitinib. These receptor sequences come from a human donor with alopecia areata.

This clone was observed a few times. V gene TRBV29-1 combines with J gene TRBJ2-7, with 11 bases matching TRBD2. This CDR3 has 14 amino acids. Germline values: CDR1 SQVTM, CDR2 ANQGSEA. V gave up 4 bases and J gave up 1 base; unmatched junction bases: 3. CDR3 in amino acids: CSVVGTSGSYEQYF. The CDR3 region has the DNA TGCAGCGTTGTGGGGACTAGCGGATCCTACGAGCAGTACTTC.

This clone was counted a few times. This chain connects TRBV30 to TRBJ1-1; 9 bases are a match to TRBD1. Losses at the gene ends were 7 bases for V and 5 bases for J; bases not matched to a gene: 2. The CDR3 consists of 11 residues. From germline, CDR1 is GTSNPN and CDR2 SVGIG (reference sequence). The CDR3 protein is CALDRGTEAFF. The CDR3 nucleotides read TGTGCCTTAGACAGGGGGACTGAAGCTTTCTTT.

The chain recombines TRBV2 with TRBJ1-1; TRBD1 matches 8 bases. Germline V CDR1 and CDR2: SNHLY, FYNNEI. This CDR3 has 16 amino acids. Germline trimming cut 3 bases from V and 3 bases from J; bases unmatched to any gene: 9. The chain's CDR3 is CASSDPLDRADTEAFF. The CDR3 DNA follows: TGTGCCAGCAGTGACCCCCTGGACAGGGCTGACACTGAAGCTTTCTTT. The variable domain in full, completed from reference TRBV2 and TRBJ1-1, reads EPEVTQTPSHQVTQMGQEVILRCVPISNHLYFYWYRQILGQKVEFLVSFYNNEISEKSEIFDDQFSVERPDGSNFTLKIRSTKLEDSAMYFCASSDPLDRADTEAFFGQGTRLTVV.

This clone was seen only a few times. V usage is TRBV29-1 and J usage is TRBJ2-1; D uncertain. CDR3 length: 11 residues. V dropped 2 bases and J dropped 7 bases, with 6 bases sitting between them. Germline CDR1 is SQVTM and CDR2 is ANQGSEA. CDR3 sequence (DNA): TGCAGCGTTGAACAGGATAATGAGCAGTTCTTC. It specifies CSVEQDNEQFF.

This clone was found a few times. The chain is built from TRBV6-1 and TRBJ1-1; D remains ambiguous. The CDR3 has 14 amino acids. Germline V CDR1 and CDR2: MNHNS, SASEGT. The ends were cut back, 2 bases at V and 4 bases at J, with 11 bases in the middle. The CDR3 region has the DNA TGTGCCAGCAGTGAATTCTGGGGTCCCACTGAAGCTTTCTTT. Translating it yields CASSEFWGPTEAFF.

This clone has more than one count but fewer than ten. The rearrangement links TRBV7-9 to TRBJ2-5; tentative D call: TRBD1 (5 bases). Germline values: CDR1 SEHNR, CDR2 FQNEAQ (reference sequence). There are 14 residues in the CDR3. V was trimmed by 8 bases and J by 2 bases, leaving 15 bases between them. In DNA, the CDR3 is TGTGCCAGCTCCCAGGGCTGGGATCAAGAGACCCAGTACTTC. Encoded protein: CASSQGWDQETQYF.

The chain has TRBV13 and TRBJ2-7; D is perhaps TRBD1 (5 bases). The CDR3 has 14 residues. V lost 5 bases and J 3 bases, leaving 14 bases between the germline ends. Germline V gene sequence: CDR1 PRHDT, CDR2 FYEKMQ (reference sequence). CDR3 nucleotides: TGTGCCAGCAGCCCAACAGGATTCGGCTACGAGCAGTACTTC. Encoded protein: CASSPTGFGYEQYF.

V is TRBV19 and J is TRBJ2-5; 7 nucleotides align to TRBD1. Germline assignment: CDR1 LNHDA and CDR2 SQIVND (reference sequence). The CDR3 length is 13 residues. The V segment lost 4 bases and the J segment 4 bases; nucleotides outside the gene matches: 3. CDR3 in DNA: TGTGCCAGTAGTAGACAGGGTGGAGAGACCCAGTACTTC. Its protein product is CASSRQGGETQYF. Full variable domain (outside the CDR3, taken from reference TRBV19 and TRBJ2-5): DGGITQSPKYLFRKEGQNVTLSCEQNLNHDAMYWYRQDPGQGLRLIYYSQIVNDFQKGDIAEGYSVSREKKESFPLTVTSAQKNPTAFYLCASSRQGGETQYFGPGTRLLVL.

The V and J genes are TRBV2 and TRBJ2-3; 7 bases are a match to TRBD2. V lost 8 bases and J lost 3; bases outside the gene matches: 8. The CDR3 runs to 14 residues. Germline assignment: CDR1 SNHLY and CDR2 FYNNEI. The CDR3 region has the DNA TGTGCCAGCGAGGGCGGGGGAGCGACAGATACGCAGTATTTT. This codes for CASEGGGATDTQYF.

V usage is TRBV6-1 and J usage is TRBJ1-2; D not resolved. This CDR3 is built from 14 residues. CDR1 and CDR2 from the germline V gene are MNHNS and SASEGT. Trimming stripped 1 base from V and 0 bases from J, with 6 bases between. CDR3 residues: CASSEVKSNYGYTF. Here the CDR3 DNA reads TGTGCCAGCAGTGAAGTTAAGTCTAACTATGGCTACACCTTC.

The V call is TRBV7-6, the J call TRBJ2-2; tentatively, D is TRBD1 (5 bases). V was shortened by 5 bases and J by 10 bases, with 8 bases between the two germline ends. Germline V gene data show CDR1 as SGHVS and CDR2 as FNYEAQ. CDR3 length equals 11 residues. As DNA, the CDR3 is TGTGCCAGCAGCCCTGGACAGGAGCTGTTTTTT. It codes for CASSPGQELFF.

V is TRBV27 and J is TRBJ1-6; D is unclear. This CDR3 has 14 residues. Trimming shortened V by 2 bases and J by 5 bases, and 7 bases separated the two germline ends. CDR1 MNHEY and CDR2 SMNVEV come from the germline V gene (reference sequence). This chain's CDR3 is CASSLGTDNSPLHF. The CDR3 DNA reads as TGTGCCAGCAGTTTAGGAACAGATAATTCACCCCTCCACTTT.

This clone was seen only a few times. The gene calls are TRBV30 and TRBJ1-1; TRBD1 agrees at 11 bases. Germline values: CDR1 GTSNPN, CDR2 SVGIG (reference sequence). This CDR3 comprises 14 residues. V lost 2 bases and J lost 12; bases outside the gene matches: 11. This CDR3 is CAWSPPGTGGKTFF. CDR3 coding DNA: TGTGCCTGGAGTCCTCCCGGGACAGGGGGGAAAACTTTCTTT.

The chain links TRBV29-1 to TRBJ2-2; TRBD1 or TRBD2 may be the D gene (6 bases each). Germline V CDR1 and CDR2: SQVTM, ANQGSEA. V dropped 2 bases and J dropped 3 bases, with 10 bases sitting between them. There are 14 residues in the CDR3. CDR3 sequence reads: CSVELRGDTGELFF. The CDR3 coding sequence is TGCAGCGTTGAATTGAGGGGGGACACCGGGGAGCTGTTTTTT.

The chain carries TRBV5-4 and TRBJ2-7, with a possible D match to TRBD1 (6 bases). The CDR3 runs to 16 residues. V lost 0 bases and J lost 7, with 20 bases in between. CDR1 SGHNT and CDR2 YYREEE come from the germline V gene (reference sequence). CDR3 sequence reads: CASSLGLDRPHGEQYF. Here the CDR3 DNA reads TGTGCCAGCAGCTTGGGATTGGACAGACCTCACGGGGAGCAGTACTTC. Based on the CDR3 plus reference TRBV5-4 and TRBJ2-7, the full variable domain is ETGVTQSPTHLIKTRGQQVTLRCSSQSGHNTVSWYQQALGQGPQFIFQYYREEENGRGNFPPRFSGLQFPNYSSELNVNALELDDSALYLCASSLGLDRPHGEQYFGPGTRLTVT.

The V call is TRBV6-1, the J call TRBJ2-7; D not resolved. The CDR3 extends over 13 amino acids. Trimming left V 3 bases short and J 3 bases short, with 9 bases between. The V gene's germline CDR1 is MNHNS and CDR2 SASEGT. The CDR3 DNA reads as TGTGCCAGCAGTGAGTGGACGGACTACGAGCAGTACTTC. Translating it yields CASSEWTDYEQYF.